Listed below are T cell receptor beta chains from one sample, sequenced in a study of post-analysis software for immune sequencing data. TCRdb re-called the PCR reads with MiXCR, one entry per CDR3 protein. The sample yields roughly 600,000 distinct CDR3 sequences, 40% to 50% seen once. The sequenced sample was blood. The receptors derive from a girl between 5 and 17 years old with multiple sclerosis. Both conserved end residues are part of each CDR3. Each record gives: D gene, V gene, J gene, clone size, CDR3 protein, CDR3 DNA. D genes are given only for firm matches. Clone sizes are given selectively: once, few, many, or a class where the clone is expanded.

d_call: NA; v_call: TRBV7-2; j_call: TRBJ2-3; clone_size: NA; cdr3_aa: CASRAGLERTDTQYF; cdr3_nt: TGTGCCAGCAGGGCGGGCTTGGAACGCACAGATACGCAGTATTTT
d_call: TRBD2; v_call: TRBV20-1; j_call: TRBJ2-4; clone_size: NA; cdr3_aa: CSARPTSGGSNIQYF; cdr3_nt: TGCAGTGCTAGGCCTACTAGCGGGGGGTCCAACATTCAGTACTTC
d_call: NA; v_call: TRBV20-1; j_call: TRBJ1-2; clone_size: many; cdr3_aa: CSARGDSDYGYTF; cdr3_nt: TGCAGTGCTAGAGGCGACTCTGACTATGGCTACACCTTC
d_call: NA; v_call: TRBV20-1; j_call: TRBJ1-1; clone_size: NA; cdr3_aa: CSASPSVNTEAFF; cdr3_nt: TGCAGTGCTAGCCCCTCAGTGAACACTGAAGCTTTCTTT
d_call: NA; v_call: TRBV12-3/TRBV12-4; j_call: TRBJ2-5; clone_size: few; cdr3_aa: CASSSGDGPFGQYF; cdr3_nt: TGTGCCAGCAGTTCCGGGGACGGACCGTTTGGGCAGTACTTC
d_call: TRBD1; v_call: TRBV27; j_call: TRBJ1-1; clone_size: few; cdr3_aa: CASSSQGAPGGEAFF; cdr3_nt: TGTGCCAGCAGTTCACAGGGGGCCCCAGGCGGTGAAGCTTTCTTT
d_call: NA; v_call: TRBV4-2; j_call: TRBJ1-2; clone_size: many; cdr3_aa: CASSQEGYGYTF; cdr3_nt: TGTGCCAGCAGCCAGGAAGGCTATGGCTACACCTTC
d_call: NA; v_call: TRBV6-5; j_call: TRBJ2-1; clone_size: few; cdr3_aa: CASNLDGSKNEQFF; cdr3_nt: TGTGCCAGCAACCTTGACGGGAGCAAAAATGAGCAGTTCTTC
d_call: TRBD2; v_call: TRBV6-6; j_call: TRBJ2-7; clone_size: NA; cdr3_aa: CASSYSSSGRGSYEQYF; cdr3_nt: TGTGCCAGCAGTTACTCGTCTAGCGGGAGGGGCTCCTACGAGCAGTACTTC
d_call: NA; v_call: TRBV12-3/TRBV12-4; j_call: TRBJ2-3; clone_size: once; cdr3_aa: CASSRGLDVRADTRYF; cdr3_nt: TGTGCCAGCAGCCGTGGACTGGACGTGAGAGCAGATACGCGATATTTT
d_call: NA; v_call: TRBV7-2; j_call: TRBJ2-3; clone_size: NA; cdr3_aa: CASSWTTHTDTQYF; cdr3_nt: TGTGCCAGCAGCTGGACTACCCACACAGATACGCAGTATTTT